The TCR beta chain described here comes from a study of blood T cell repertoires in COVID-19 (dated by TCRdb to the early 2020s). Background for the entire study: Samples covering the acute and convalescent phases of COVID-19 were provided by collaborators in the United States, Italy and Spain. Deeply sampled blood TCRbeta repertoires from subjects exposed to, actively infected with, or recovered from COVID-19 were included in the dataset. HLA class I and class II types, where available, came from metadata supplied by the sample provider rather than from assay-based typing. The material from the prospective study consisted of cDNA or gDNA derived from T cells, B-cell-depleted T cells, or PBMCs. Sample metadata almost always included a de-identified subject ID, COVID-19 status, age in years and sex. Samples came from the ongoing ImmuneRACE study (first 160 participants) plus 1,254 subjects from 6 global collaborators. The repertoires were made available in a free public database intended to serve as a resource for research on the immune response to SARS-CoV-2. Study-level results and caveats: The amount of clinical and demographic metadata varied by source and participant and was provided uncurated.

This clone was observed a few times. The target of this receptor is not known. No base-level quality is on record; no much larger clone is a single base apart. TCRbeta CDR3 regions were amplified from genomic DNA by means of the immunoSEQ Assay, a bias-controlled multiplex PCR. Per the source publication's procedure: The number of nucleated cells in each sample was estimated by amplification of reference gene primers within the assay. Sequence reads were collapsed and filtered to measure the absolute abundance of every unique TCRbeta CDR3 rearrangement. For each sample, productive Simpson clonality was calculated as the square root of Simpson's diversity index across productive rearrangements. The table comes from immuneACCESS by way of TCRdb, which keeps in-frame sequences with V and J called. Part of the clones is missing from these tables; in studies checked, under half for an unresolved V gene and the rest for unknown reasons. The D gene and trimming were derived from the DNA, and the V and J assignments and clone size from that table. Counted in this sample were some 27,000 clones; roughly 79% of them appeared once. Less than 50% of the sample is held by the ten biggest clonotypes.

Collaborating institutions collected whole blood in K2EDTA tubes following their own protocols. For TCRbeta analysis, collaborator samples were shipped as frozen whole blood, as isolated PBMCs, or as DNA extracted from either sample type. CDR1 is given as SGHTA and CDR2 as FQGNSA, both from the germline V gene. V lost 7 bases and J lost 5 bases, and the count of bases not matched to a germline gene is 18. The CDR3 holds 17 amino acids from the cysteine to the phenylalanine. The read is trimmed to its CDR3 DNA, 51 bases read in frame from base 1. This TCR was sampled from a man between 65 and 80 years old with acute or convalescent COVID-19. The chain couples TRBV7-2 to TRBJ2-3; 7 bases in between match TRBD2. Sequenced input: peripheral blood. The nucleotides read TGTGCCAGCAACGACCCGGGGGTGGGAGCGGGACGAGATACGCAGTATTTT. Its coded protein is CASNDPGVGAGRDTQYF.